Listed below are T cell receptor beta chains from one sample, sequenced in a study of blood T cell repertoires in COVID-19. Data came from immunoSEQ multiplex PCR; TCRdb stores just in-frame clones and leaves some out. The sample carries 250,000 to 300,000 clones, approximately 85% recorded once. Sequencing used PBMCs or T cells enriched from blood (not recorded which). The source is a woman aged 45-60 years who had recovered from COVID-19. Each CDR3 is given with its conserved first and last residue. The order of the fields is J gene, V gene, D gene, clone size, CDR3 DNA, CDR3 protein. The D gene is left open where the match is weak. Size is omitted from some rows. Given values are once, few, many or a class for expanded clones.

J: TRBJ2-2; V: TRBV10-3; D: -; size: -; DNA: TGTGCCATCAGTGATAATCGGGGTATGGGCGGGGAGCTGTTTTTT; CDR3: CAISDNRGMGGELFF
J: TRBJ1-2; V: TRBV6-5; D: TRBD1; size: -; DNA: TGTGCCAGCCTCTCGGGACAGGGGGCTGGTGGCTACACCTTC; CDR3: CASLSGQGAGGYTF
J: TRBJ1-2; V: TRBV7-9; D: -; size: -; DNA: TGTGCCAGCAGGTATGGGGGCGACGGTCTGCGAGGCTACACCTTC; CDR3: CASRYGGDGLRGYTF
J: TRBJ1-2; V: TRBV7-9; D: TRBD1; size: -; DNA: TGTGCCAGCAGCCCTGGACAGGGACGTCGCTATGGCTACACCTTC; CDR3: CASSPGQGRRYGYTF
J: TRBJ2-2; V: TRBV29-1; D: -; size: -; DNA: TGCAGCGTAGGACTCAACACCGGGGAGCTGTTTTTT; CDR3: CSVGLNTGELFF
J: TRBJ2-7; V: TRBV27; D: -; size: -; DNA: TGTGCCAGCAGTTTGGACGGGGGATCGAGTGAGCAGTACTTC; CDR3: CASSLDGGSSEQYF
J: TRBJ2-2; V: TRBV5-1; D: -; size: -; DNA: TGCGCCAGCAGTACTACCCGGGACAAACGGTCCGGGGAGCTGTTTTTT; CDR3: CASSTTRDKRSGELFF
J: TRBJ2-3; V: TRBV4-2; D: TRBD2; size: -; DNA: TGTGCCAGCAGCCGGGGACTAGCGGGTCGCACAGATACGCAGTATTTT; CDR3: CASSRGLAGRTDTQYF
J: TRBJ2-5; V: TRBV5-8; D: -; size: -; DNA: TGTGCCAGCAGCCACCATGGGGGCCCGCTTCAAGAGACCCAGTACTTC; CDR3: CASSHHGGPLQETQYF
J: TRBJ1-1; V: TRBV12-3/TRBV12-4; D: -; size: -; DNA: TGTGCCAGCAGTAAAACCCTCAGTACTGAAGCTTTCTTT; CDR3: CASSKTLSTEAFF
J: TRBJ2-3; V: TRBV11-3; D: TRBD2; size: once; DNA: TGTGCCAGCAGCTTTAGCGGGAGTACAGATACGCAGTATTTT; CDR3: CASSFSGSTDTQYF
J: TRBJ2-5; V: TRBV27; D: TRBD2; size: -; DNA: TGTGCCAGCAGTCCAGGGAGGGCTAGCGGGAGTGAGACCCAGTACTTC; CDR3: CASSPGRASGSETQYF
J: TRBJ1-2; V: TRBV5-1; D: -; size: -; DNA: TGCGCCAGCCGAACCACCCCGGCGGGGCAGGGCGGCTCTTCTTCTAACTATGGCTACACCTTC; CDR3: CASRTTPAGQGGSSSNYGYTF
J: TRBJ2-1; V: TRBV19; D: TRBD2; size: -; DNA: TGTGCCAGTAGTATTACCAGCGGGGTTTACAATGAGCAGTTCTTC; CDR3: CASSITSGVYNEQFF
J: TRBJ1-2; V: TRBV7-2; D: -; size: few; DNA: TGTGCCAGCAGCTTCTCCCGCGGGGTTTTGGTCTATGGCTACACCTTC; CDR3: CASSFSRGVLVYGYTF
J: TRBJ1-1; V: TRBV5-4; D: -; size: -; DNA: TGTGCCAGCAGCTTGCGGTTTCCAGGCCTGAACACTGAAGCTTTCTTT; CDR3: CASSLRFPGLNTEAFF
J: TRBJ1-5; V: TRBV19; D: -; size: -; DNA: TGTGCCAGTAGTATAACGGCAGGATATAGCAATCAGCCCCAGCATTTT; CDR3: CASSITAGYSNQPQHF
J: TRBJ1-4; V: TRBV25-1; D: TRBD1; size: -; DNA: TGTGCCAGCAGCGAAACAGGGGGCTATGAAAAACTGTTTTTT; CDR3: CASSETGGYEKLFF
J: TRBJ2-5; V: TRBV28; D: -; size: -; DNA: TGTGCCAGCAGTAGTCTGGCGGAACTAGTGGAGACCCAGTACTTC; CDR3: CASSSLAELVETQYF
J: TRBJ2-1; V: TRBV29-1; D: TRBD2; size: -; DNA: TGCAGCGCCACTCAGACTAGCGGGAGCAATGAGCAGTTCTTC; CDR3: CSATQTSGSNEQFF
J: TRBJ1-5; V: TRBV30; D: TRBD1; size: -; DNA: TGTGCCTGGAGTGAGGGACAGGGTTTTGCTCAGCCCCAGCATTTT; CDR3: CAWSEGQGFAQPQHF
J: TRBJ1-2; V: TRBV2; D: -; size: -; DNA: TGTGCCAGCAGTCGGACAGCTAACTATGGCTACACCTTC; CDR3: CASSRTANYGYTF
J: TRBJ2-4; V: TRBV25-1; D: -; size: -; DNA: TGTGCCAGCAGTGTAACAGGGAACAAAAACATTCAGTACTTC; CDR3: CASSVTGNKNIQYF
J: TRBJ2-7; V: TRBV3-1/TRBV3-2; D: -; size: -; DNA: TGTGCCAGCAGCCCAGGGTGGGGCGAGCAGTACTTC; CDR3: CASSPGWGEQYF
J: TRBJ2-5; V: TRBV6-1; D: TRBD2; size: -; DNA: TGTGCCAGCAGTGAATGGGAGGGGTTCCAAGAGACCCAGTACTTC; CDR3: CASSEWEGFQETQYF
J: TRBJ1-2; V: TRBV19; D: -; size: -; DNA: TGTGCCAGTAGTACCAGAGGACAGCTGGGTAACTATGGCTACACCTTC; CDR3: CASSTRGQLGNYGYTF
J: TRBJ1-1; V: TRBV7-9; D: -; size: -; DNA: TGTGCCAGCAGCCTACAGGGGAACACTGAAGCTTTCTTT; CDR3: CASSLQGNTEAFF
J: TRBJ2-2; V: TRBV11-1; D: -; size: -; DNA: TGTGCCAGCAGCTTACCGGAGGGTAGTCCCGGGGAGCTGTTTTTT; CDR3: CASSLPEGSPGELFF
J: TRBJ2-7; V: TRBV2; D: TRBD1; size: -; DNA: TGTGCCAGCAGTGAAAGGACAGGGTCCTACGAGCAGTACTTC; CDR3: CASSERTGSYEQYF
J: TRBJ2-1; V: TRBV30; D: -; size: -; DNA: TGTGCCTGGAGTGTACCTCCTTCGGGGCAGTTCTTC; CDR3: CAWSVPPSGQFF
J: TRBJ2-1; V: TRBV5-1; D: -; size: -; DNA: TGCGCCAGCAGCCCGAGTCTGGGCCAACCTTCCTACAATGAGCAGTTCTTC; CDR3: CASSPSLGQPSYNEQFF
J: TRBJ2-2; V: TRBV7-9; D: TRBD2; size: -; DNA: TGTGCCAGCAGGCAGTCCGTCCGGGCGGGGGAATCCGGGGAGCTGTTTTTT; CDR3: CASRQSVRAGESGELFF
J: TRBJ1-2; V: TRBV6-5; D: TRBD1; size: -; DNA: TGTGCCAGCAGAAGGGACAGATTTAACTATGGCTACACCTTC; CDR3: CASRRDRFNYGYTF